Each of the 20 T cell receptor beta chains below was sequenced from the same sample in a study of T-cell memory formation after mild COVID-19. TCRdb passed the 5' RACE reads through MiXCR, listing each CDR3 protein once. The data hold a few hundred thousand distinct CDR3 sequences, with 25% to 30% observed a single time. Sequencing was done on a sample of PBMCs or a T cell subset sorted from them (not recorded which). Receptors were obtained from an adult woman who had mild COVID-19 (a few samples of this study predate the infection). Cell type and time point are not known.

This clonotype was picked up a small number of times. The J gene is TRBJ2-1, the V gene TRBV20-1; 8 nucleotides match TRBD2. This CDR3 is 16 amino acids long. The V and J ends lost 0 bases and 8 bases, in that order; junction bases with no gene match: 12. The germline V gene has CDR1 DFQATT and CDR2 SNEGSKA (reference sequence). CDR3 nucleotide sequence: TGCAGTGCTAGAGATACGGGAGGGCCTGTTGTTGATGAGCAGTTCTTC. Translation: CSARDTGGPVVDEQFF.

The J gene is TRBJ2-2, the V gene TRBV7-2; 10 nucleotides align to TRBD2. The germline V gene has CDR1 SGHTA and CDR2 FQGNSA. V lost 4 bases to trimming and J lost 0 bases; unmatched junction nucleotides: 14. CDR3 length: 20 residues. The CDR3 DNA is TGTGCCAGCAGCTCCTTACCCTGGGTCCTAGCGGGAGCGAACACCGGGGAGCTGTTTTTT. Residues: CASSSLPWVLAGANTGELFF.

The chain uses TRBV4-1 and TRBJ2-1; a possible D gene is TRBD1 (6 bases). CDR1 is MGHRA and CDR2 is YSYEKL in the germline V gene. The CDR3 is 14 amino acids. The V and J ends lost 1 base and 8 bases respectively, with 12 bases between them. The DNA for the CDR3 is TGCGCCAGCAGCCAAGCTCAGGGGTGGGATGAGCAGTTCTTC. Amino acid sequence: CASSQAQGWDEQFF.

The rearrangement uses TRBV7-8 and TRBJ2-3, with a weak D call TRBD2 (6 bases). The CDR3 is 16 residues long. The ends were cut back, 5 bases at V and 2 bases at J, with 17 bases in the middle. The germline V gene encodes CDR1 SGHVS and CDR2 FQNEAQ. CDR3 protein: CASSQQPGLTTDTQYF. The CDR3 coding sequence is TGTGCCAGCAGCCAGCAACCGGGACTCACCACAGATACGCAGTATTTT. Drawing the rest from reference TRBV7-8 and TRBJ2-3, the complete variable domain is GAGVSQSPRYKVAKRGQDVALRCDPISGHVSLFWYQQALGQGPEFLTYFQNEAQLDKSGLPSDRFFAERPEGSVSTLKIQRTQQEDSAVYLCASSQQPGLTTDTQYFGPGTRLTVL.

The V gene is TRBV18, the J gene TRBJ2-4; the D gene is possibly TRBD2 (5 bases). Germline V CDR1 and CDR2: KGHSH, LQKENI. The CDR3 loop spans 14 amino acids. V was trimmed by 4 bases and J by 7 bases, leaving 14 bases between them. CDR3 loop: CASSLPGFGNIQYF. The CDR3 DNA reads TGTGCCAGCTCACTTCCGGGGTTCGGGAACATTCAGTACTTC.

This clonotype was detected only a few times. The V call is TRBV7-2, the J call TRBJ2-2; no reliable D call. Germline loops: CDR1 SGHTA, CDR2 FQGNSA. The CDR3 contains 12 residues. Between the trimmed V and J ends, which lost 1 base and 6 bases, there was a span of 3 bases. The CDR3 sequence: CASSLDPGELFF. The CDR3, as DNA: TGTGCCAGCAGCTTAGATCCCGGGGAGCTGTTTTTT.

The V gene is TRBV27, the J gene TRBJ2-2; 7 nucleotides align to TRBD1. Losses at the gene ends were 4 bases for V and 7 bases for J; bases not matched to a gene: 12. The length of the CDR3 is 16 residues. Per the germline V gene, CDR1 is MNHEY and CDR2 is SMNVEV (reference sequence). This chain's CDR3 is CASSSQGKGANGELFF. In DNA, the CDR3 is TGTGCCAGCAGTTCCCAAGGAAAGGGGGCTAACGGGGAGCTGTTTTTT.

The chain joins TRBV11-3 to TRBJ2-3; maybe TRBD1 (6 bases). This CDR3 is 14 amino acids long. Germline V lookup: CDR1 SGHNT, CDR2 YENEEA. V was shortened by 0 bases and J by 3 bases, with 7 bases between the two germline ends. CDR3 DNA: TGTGCCAGCAGCTTAGAGCAGGGGACAGATACGCAGTATTTT. Amino acid sequence: CASSLEQGTDTQYF.

This clonotype was recorded a few times. The chain has TRBV2 and TRBJ2-2; tentatively, D is TRBD2 (6 bases). The V end was cut by 6 bases, the J end by 4 bases, with 9 bases between. Per the germline V gene, CDR1 is SNHLY and CDR2 is FYNNEI. This CDR3 comprises 13 residues. The CDR3 DNA sequence: TGTGCCAGCAGGGGGGAGGCCACCGGGGAGCTGTTTTTT. The encoded protein is CASRGEATGELFF.

The chain recombines TRBV27 with TRBJ2-5; 9 nucleotides agree with TRBD2. Losses at the gene ends were 8 bases for V and 2 bases for J; bases not matched to a gene: 6. There are 14 residues in the CDR3. Germline loops: CDR1 MNHEY, CDR2 SMNVEV (reference sequence). Here the CDR3 DNA reads TGTGCCAGCCGACTAGCGGATGAGCAAGAGACCCAGTACTTC. Translating it yields CASRLADEQETQYF.

The V and J genes are TRBV12-3 or TRBV12-4 and TRBJ2-7; D is tentatively TRBD1 or TRBD2 (5 bases each). There are 15 residues in the CDR3. V lost 4 bases, J lost 0 bases, and 13 bases lay in between. CDR3 sequence (DNA): TGTGCCAGCAGTTGGGGGACCGAGTCCTCCTACGAGCAGTACTTC. Protein: CASSWGTESSYEQYF.

The chain combines TRBV6-5 with TRBJ1-2; D is possibly TRBD1 (5 bases). Germline-derived CDR1 and CDR2 are MNHEY and SVGAGI. The CDR3 sequence is 12 residues long. V lost 6 bases and J 8 bases, leaving 13 bases between the germline ends. For the CDR3, the DNA is TGTGCCAGCAGGGGACGTTCGGGGGGCTACACCTTC. This gives the protein CASRGRSGGYTF.

This clonotype was recorded only once. This sequence joins TRBV20-1 and TRBJ1-5; 8 nucleotides match TRBD1. CDR3 length equals 14 residues. The V gene end was trimmed by 6 bases and the J gene end by 4 bases; junction bases not matched to a gene: 8. CDR1 and CDR2 (germline): DFQATT, SNEGSKA (reference sequence). CDR3 sequence reads: CSALFGTGNQPQHF. The CDR3 region has the DNA TGCAGTGCCCTATTCGGGACAGGAAATCAGCCCCAGCATTTT.

This clonotype was observed a few times. The chain joins TRBV10-3 to TRBJ2-3; possibly TRBD2 for D (5 bases). Germline V gene data show CDR1 as ENHRY and CDR2 as SYGVKD. The CDR3 length is 14 residues. Trimming removed 0 bases from V and 5 bases from J, with 9 bases in between. Here the CDR3 DNA reads TGTGCCATCAGTGAGTCGGGCGAGGGAGATACGCAGTATTTT. Protein product: CAISESGEGDTQYF.

The rearrangement joins TRBV4-1 to TRBJ2-1, with unresolved D. V lost 3 bases to trimming and J lost 2 bases, with 14 bases between them. The germline V gene encodes CDR1 MGHRA and CDR2 YSYEKL. CDR3 length: 16 residues. CDR3 residues: CASSQGGKLAYNEQFF. The CDR3 DNA is TGCGCCAGCAGCCAGGGTGGGAAATTAGCCTACAATGAGCAGTTCTTC.

This clonotype was recorded a few times. This chain joins TRBV24-1 and TRBJ1-3, with D uncertain. The CDR3 sequence is 13 residues long. The V gene lost 5 bases and the J gene lost 0 bases, with 4 bases spanning the gap. CDR1 is KGHDR and CDR2 is SFDVKD in the germline V gene. CDR3: CATSGNSGNTIYF. Here the CDR3 DNA reads TGTGCCACCAGTGGGAACTCTGGAAACACCATATATTTT.

The chain uses TRBV2 and TRBJ1-2, with 11 nucleotides matching TRBD1. Germline values: CDR1 SNHLY, CDR2 FYNNEI. The CDR3 consists of 13 residues. The junction had 7 bases not matched to a gene; V was cut back by 9 bases and J by 7 bases. The CDR3 sequence: CASKGQGASGYTF. As DNA, the CDR3 is TGTGCCAGTAAAGGACAGGGGGCGAGTGGCTACACCTTC.

The rearrangement links TRBV5-1 to TRBJ2-1, with D maybe TRBD1 (5 bases). CDR1 is SGHRS, CDR2 YFSETQ, per germline. This CDR3 comprises 15 residues. Deletions cut 4 bases from V and 0 bases from J, with 11 bases between. Here the CDR3 reads CASSPDMSSYNEQFF. The CDR3 DNA sequence: TGCGCCAGCAGCCCGGACATGAGCTCCTACAATGAGCAGTTCTTC.

As for this clonotype: Compared with germline, one end of the junction differs, possibly owing to a read error. V usage is TRBV3-1 and J usage is TRBJ1-6, with 9 nucleotides matching TRBD1. In germline, CDR1 is LGHDT, CDR2 YNNKEL (reference sequence). This CDR3 comprises 16 residues. CDR3 bases: TGTGCCAGCAGCCAAGGCCCCGGGACAGGGAGTTCACCCCTCAACTTT. This sequence encodes CASSQGPGTGSSPLNF. The whole variable domain, filled in from reference TRBV3-1 and TRBJ1-6, reads DTAVSQTPKYLVTQMGNDKSIKCEQNLGHDTMYWYKQDSKKFLKIMFSYNNKELIINETVPNRFSPKSPDKAHLNLHINSLELGDSAVYFCASSQGPGTGSSPLNFGNGTRLTVT.

The J gene is TRBJ1-2, the V gene TRBV15, with 9 positions matching TRBD1. The CDR3 sequence is 15 residues long. CDR1 and CDR2 from the germline V gene are LNHNV and YYDKDF (reference sequence). V dropped 1 base and J dropped 6; count of bases not matched to a gene: 6. CDR3 protein: CATSRGDRVGDGYTF. In DNA, the CDR3 is TGTGCCACCAGCAGAGGGGACAGGGTAGGGGATGGCTACACCTTC. The variable domain in full, completed from reference TRBV15 and TRBJ1-2, reads DAMVIQNPRYQVTQFGKPVTLSCSQTLNHNVMYWYQQKSSQAPKLLFHYYDKDFNNEADTPDNFQSRRPNTSFCFLDIRSPGLGDTAMYLCATSRGDRVGDGYTFGSGTRLTVV.